This TCR beta chain was documented in a study of shared clonotypes between healthy human individuals. Study as a whole: The study drew on a couple of women and a few men aged 18 to 49 as donors. Whole-study results and caveats: Naive subsets usually exceeded memory subsets in estimated richness. How much donors shared clonotypes was expected to be affected by sequencing depth.

The CDR3 is 16 amino acids. Trimming cost V 1 base and J 2 bases, with 14 bases left between them. The germline CDR1 and CDR2 sequences are LNHDA and SQIVND (reference sequence). The repertoire was sequenced with immunoSEQ multiplex PCR; TCRdb's copy has only in-frame clones and lacks some. Of about 680,000 clones listed, about 91% are singletons. Naivety among CD8 cells was defined by CD45RO negativity and positive CCR7 selection, thereby excluding terminally differentiated effector memory CD45RA+ cells. The donor cohort consisted entirely of Caucasian adults residing in Nashville, Tennessee. Remarks on this clone: As yet, its antigen is unknown.

This receptor was obtained from a man aged 25 to 40 in good health. The chain is built from TRBV19 and TRBJ2-5, with a tentative D call TRBD2 (6 bases). The sequenced sample was naive CD8+ T cells sorted from blood. The DNA of the CDR3 is TGTGCCAGTAGTATAGTCTCCGGGAGTGGACAAGAGACCCAGTACTTC. It codes for CASSIVSGSGQETQYF.